The source of this T cell receptor beta chain is a study of graft-versus-host responses after intestinal transplantation (dated by TCRdb to the early 2020s). Turning to the overall study: The transplants that recipients got were multivisceral, liver-intestinal, or isolated intestinal. Anti-thymocyte globulin induction was given to all recipients, followed by maintenance tacrolimus and steroids for two to four years. Donor T cell macrochimerism was defined as a peak of at least 4% donor T cells among recipient peripheral blood mononuclear cells. Samples from a few later patients were sequenced in-house on an Illumina MiSeq with MiXCR processing rather than by the commercial service. The cohort enrolled approximately 24 intestinal transplant recipients including one retransplant, and a few patients lacking pretransplant specimens were excluded. Alloreactive clones were identified by sequencing pre-transplant mixed lymphocyte reaction products and comparing them with unstimulated pre-transplant donor and recipient T cells. After intestinal transplantation, graft-versus-host and host-versus-graft alloreactive T cell clones in the graft, circulation and bone marrow were tracked using bulk TCR-beta CDR3 sequencing.

Paper-wide results and their limitations: GvH clones were detected in recipient bone marrow, and some appeared earlier in ileal mucosa or blood, consistent with an intestinal mucosal origin. The relatively low number and heterogeneity of intestinal transplant patients limited the conclusions. In the allografts of patients with donor T cell macrochimerism, GvH to HvG T cell clonal ratios were high. Early after transplant, peak levels of circulating GvH clones were found to be associated with declines in HvG clones.

The library came from the immunoSEQ multiplex PCR assay. For most patients, genomic DNA was isolated with the Qiagen DNeasy Blood and Tissue Kit and sent frozen to Adaptive Biotechnologies for TCR sequencing. High-throughput TCR-beta CDR3 sequencing of genomic DNA from most patients was performed by Adaptive Biotechnologies. Regarding the original processing steps: TCR sequencing data for roughly 18 patients were retrieved from Adaptive's ImmunoSEQ software; three other patients were processed with MiXCR and VDJtools. CD4 versus CD8 sorting errors were corrected by removing sequences found in both subsets at a frequency ratio below 5:1. CDR3 nucleotide sequences shared between donor and recipient were removed because the origin of such sequences could not be assigned. Alloreactive clones required at least 2-fold expansion over unstimulated cells and minimum CFSE-low frequency of 0.002% (template counts) or 0.001% (read counts). Clones were considered mappable if detected in sequenced pre-transplant spleen, lymph node, or MLR CFSE-low populations of the donor or recipient. Cumulative frequency of alloreactive clones was calculated as a percentage of all sequences weighted by copy number. TCRdb obtained this table from immuneACCESS and retained in-frame rearrangements with V and J assigned. These tables miss some clones; where compared with another copy, unresolved V genes account for less than half of the shortfall, and the remainder is unexplained. That table supplies the V and J calls and clone size; D and trimming were determined from the DNA. Within this sample are some 90,000 clones, with roughly 90% of them counted one time only. The ten top clones hold around 0.38% of the sample.

Deletion took 1 base off V and 7 bases off J, with a span of 14 bases between the germline ends. The cysteine opens and the phenylalanine closes a CDR3 of 15 amino acids. The DNA shown is the 45-base CDR3, in frame from base 1. As encoded in the germline V gene, CDR1 is SGHVS while CDR2 is FQNEAQ. This specimen's time point label, per the study, means: cells obtained before transplantation from donor or recipient. CD3+CD4+ and CD3+CD8+ populations were FACS-sorted from unstimulated pre-transplant donor and recipient cells taken from spleen or lymph nodes. Worth noting for this clone: The antigen it recognizes is unknown. The record has no base qualities; no much larger clone is one base away.

The sequences come from unstimulated CD8+ T cells sorted from spleen or lymph node cells, collected before transplant. The sequence derives from a human donor who was the organ donor for an intestinal transplant. The rearranged chain carries TRBV7-8 and TRBJ1-5, and possibly TRBD1, on 6 matching bases. The sequenced DNA is TGTGCCAGCAGCTTAGACAACCCGGACAGACAGCCCCAGCATTTT. The encoded protein is CASSLDNPDRQPQHF.